This T cell receptor beta chain was sequenced for a study of blood T cell repertoires in COVID-19. The overall study: The origin of the acute and convalescent COVID-19 samples was the United States, Italy and Spain.

Profiled with immunoSEQ multiplex PCR; TCRdb holds only in-frame clones, not every one. This table has about 68,000 clones, around nine tenths appearing once. Germline V gene sequence: CDR1 SGHTA, CDR2 FQGNSA. This CDR3 region has 13 residues. The ends lost 6 bases at V and 6 bases at J; junction bases unmatched: 3. The clonotype was recovered from a man older than 75 with COVID-19, enrolled during active disease. V and J are TRBV7-2 and TRBJ1-5; the match to TRBD1 covers 9 bases. What was sequenced was peripheral blood. DNA for the CDR3: TGTGCCAGCAGGGGACAGGGTGGTCAGCCCCAGCATTTT. Translating it yields CASRGQGGQPQHF.